The rows below give T cell receptor beta chains drawn from one sample of a study of Graves' ophthalmopathy and Graves' hyperthyroidism. TCRdb used MiXCR to reprocess the multiplex PCR reads, holding one entry per CDR3 protein. The table records over a million distinct CDR3 sequences, about two fifths of them present only once. Sequencing was carried out using peripheral blood or thyroid tissue (not recorded which). The receptors come from an adult man with Graves' hyperthyroidism. Both conserved end residues are part of each CDR3. The order of the fields is V gene, J gene, D gene, clone size, CDR3 protein, CDR3 DNA. The D gene is left open where the match is weak. Part of the rows lack a size; the others show once, few, many or a class for expanded clones.

TRBV11-2	TRBJ1-2	NA	many	CASSNQVYGYTF	TGTGCCAGCAGCAATCAGGTCTATGGCTACACCTTC
TRBV24-1	TRBJ2-5	NA	NA	CATDWTKGTETQYF	TGTGCCACCGACTGGACCAAGGGAACGGAGACCCAGTACTTC
TRBV7-2	TRBJ2-7	TRBD1	many	CASSSREGQGLREQYF	TGTGCCAGCAGCTCTAGGGAGGGACAGGGATTACGCGAGCAGTACTTC
TRBV19	TRBJ2-7	NA	few	CAWSWDFYEQYF	TGTGCCTGGAGTTGGGACTTCTACGAGCAGTACTTC
TRBV7-2	TRBJ2-5	NA	many	CASSSQNQETQYF	TGTGCCAGCAGCTCTCAGAACCAAGAGACCCAGTACTTC
TRBV20-1	TRBJ1-1	NA	NA	CSARVRTWAEAFF	TGCAGTGCTAGAGTCCGGACCTGGGCTGAAGCTTTCTTT
TRBV7-9	TRBJ2-7	TRBD2	NA	CASSYYGTSGRMSYEQYF	TGTGCCAGCAGCTACTACGGGACTAGCGGGAGGATGAGCTACGAGCAGTACTTC
TRBV20-1	TRBJ1-3	NA	NA	CSARETAGAPGNTIYF	TGCAGTGCTAGAGAAACCGCAGGGGCCCCTGGAAACACCATATATTTT
TRBV2	TRBJ1-6	TRBD1	many	CASSELGQGGSPLHF	TGTGCCAGCAGTGAATTGGGACAGGGTGGCTCACCCCTCCACTTT
TRBV24-1	TRBJ1-5	TRBD1	many	CATSETGLGQPQHF	TGTGCCACCAGTGAGACAGGGCTCGGTCAGCCCCAGCATTTT
TRBV10-3	TRBJ1-5	TRBD1	NA	CAISPMTGGDQPQHF	TGTGCCATCAGTCCCATGACAGGGGGCGACCAGCCCCAGCATTTT
TRBV25-1	TRBJ2-2	NA	many	CASSEYNGELFF	TGTGCCAGCAGTGAATACAACGGGGAGCTGTTTTTT
TRBV20-1	TRBJ1-6	NA	many	CSASNQGLPLHF	TGCAGTGCTAGTAATCAGGGTTTACCCCTCCACTTT
TRBV7-8	TRBJ2-2	NA	many	CASSLSTSNTGELFF	TGTGCCAGCAGCTTAAGTACGTCCAACACCGGGGAGCTGTTTTTT
TRBV2	TRBJ2-5	NA	NA	CASSSGVLGFRETQYF	TGTGCCAGCAGTTCTGGGGTTTTGGGATTTCGAGAGACCCAGTACTTC
TRBV10-3	TRBJ1-5	NA	many	CAISGSNQPQHF	TGTGCCATCAGTGGTAGCAATCAGCCCCAGCATTTT
TRBV24-1	TRBJ2-5	TRBD1	many	CATSETGGEETQYF	TGTGCCACCAGTGAGACAGGGGGCGAGGAGACCCAGTACTTC
TRBV29-1	TRBJ1-5	TRBD1	NA	CSVGLTGVAQPQHF	TGCAGCGTTGGTCTCACAGGGGTGGCTCAGCCCCAGCATTTT
TRBV20-1	TRBJ2-7	NA	NA	CSASSTEQGGEQYF	TGCAGTGCCAGCTCCACTGAACAGGGTGGCGAGCAGTACTTC
TRBV2	TRBJ2-2	TRBD2	few	CASRLAGGSTGELFF	TGTGCCAGCAGACTAGCGGGGGGGTCCACCGGGGAGCTGTTTTTT
TRBV20-1	TRBJ2-5	NA	NA	CSARGGEETQYF	TGCAGTGCTAGAGGAGGAGAAGAGACCCAGTACTTC
TRBV5-5	TRBJ1-2	NA	NA	CASSPPTLKFIGYGYTF	TGTGCCAGCAGCCCCCCGACTCTCAAGTTTATCGGCTATGGCTACACCTTC
TRBV6-5	TRBJ1-2	NA	NA	CAISEFLLGGYTF	TGTGCCATCAGTGAATTTCTACTAGGAGGCTACACCTTC
TRBV9	TRBJ2-7	TRBD2	few	CASSVGLGRGGDEQYF	TGTGCCAGCAGCGTAGGGTTGGGGCGGGGGGGAGACGAGCAGTACTTC
TRBV10-3	TRBJ2-2	NA	many	CAITGQGSGELFF	TGTGCCATCACCGGGCAGGGGTCCGGGGAGCTGTTTTTT
TRBV5-4	TRBJ1-1	NA	NA	CASSQSRTSYDTEAFF	TGTGCCAGCAGCCAAAGTCGGACTTCCTACGACACTGAAGCTTTCTTT
TRBV4-3	TRBJ2-7	TRBD1	NA	CASSQGQGGFYEQYF	TGCGCCAGCAGCCAAGGACAGGGCGGTTTCTACGAGCAGTACTTC
TRBV25-1	TRBJ2-7	NA	once	CASGGSGREQYF	TGTGCTAGTGGTGGGAGTGGGCGCGAGCAGTACTTC
TRBV4-3	TRBJ2-5	NA	many	CASSQGVGGQETQYF	TGCGCCAGCAGCCAAGGGGTAGGAGGGCAAGAGACCCAGTACTTC
TRBV12-3/TRBV12-4	TRBJ2-7	NA	NA	CASSLFIGRGYEQYF	TGTGCCAGCAGTTTATTTATAGGGAGAGGCTACGAGCAGTACTTC
TRBV7-6	TRBJ1-1	NA	few	CASSRGGHLNTEAFF	TGTGCCAGCAGCCGGGGAGGACATCTGAACACTGAAGCTTTCTTT
TRBV7-9	TRBJ1-3	NA	many	CASSFGTSSGNTIYF	TGTGCCAGCAGCTTCGGGACCTCCTCTGGAAACACCATATATTTT
TRBV15	TRBJ2-6	NA	many	CATSRGGHTFYTGANVLTF	TGTGCCACCAGCAGAGGAGGACATACCTTTTATACTGGGGCCAACGTCCTGACTTTC
TRBV9	TRBJ1-2	TRBD1	NA	CASSAGGGYYGYTF	TGTGCCAGCAGCGCAGGGGGGGGCTACTATGGCTACACCTTC
TRBV20-1	TRBJ2-7	NA	many	CSATSRDSFYEQYF	TGCAGTGCTACATCCCGGGACTCGTTCTACGAGCAGTACTTC
TRBV18	TRBJ1-1	NA	many	CASSGDSNTEAFF	TGTGCCAGCTCAGGGGACTCGAACACTGAAGCTTTCTTT